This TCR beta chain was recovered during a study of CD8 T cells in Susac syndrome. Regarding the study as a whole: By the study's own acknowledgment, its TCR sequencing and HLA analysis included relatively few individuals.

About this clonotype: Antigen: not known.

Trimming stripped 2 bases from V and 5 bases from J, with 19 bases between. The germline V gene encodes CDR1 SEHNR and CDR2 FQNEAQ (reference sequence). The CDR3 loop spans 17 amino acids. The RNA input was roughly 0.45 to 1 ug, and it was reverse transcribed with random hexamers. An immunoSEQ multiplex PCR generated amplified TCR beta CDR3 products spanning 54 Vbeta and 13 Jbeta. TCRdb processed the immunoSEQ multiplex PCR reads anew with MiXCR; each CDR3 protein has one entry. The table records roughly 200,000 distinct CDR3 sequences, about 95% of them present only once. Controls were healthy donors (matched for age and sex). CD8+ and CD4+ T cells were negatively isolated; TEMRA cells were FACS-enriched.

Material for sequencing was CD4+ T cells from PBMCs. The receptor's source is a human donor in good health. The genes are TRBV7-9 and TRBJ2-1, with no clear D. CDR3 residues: CASSLYFGRSRNNEQFF. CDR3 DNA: TGTGCCAGCAGCTTATACTTTGGGCGGTCCCGAAACAATGAGCAGTTCTTC.